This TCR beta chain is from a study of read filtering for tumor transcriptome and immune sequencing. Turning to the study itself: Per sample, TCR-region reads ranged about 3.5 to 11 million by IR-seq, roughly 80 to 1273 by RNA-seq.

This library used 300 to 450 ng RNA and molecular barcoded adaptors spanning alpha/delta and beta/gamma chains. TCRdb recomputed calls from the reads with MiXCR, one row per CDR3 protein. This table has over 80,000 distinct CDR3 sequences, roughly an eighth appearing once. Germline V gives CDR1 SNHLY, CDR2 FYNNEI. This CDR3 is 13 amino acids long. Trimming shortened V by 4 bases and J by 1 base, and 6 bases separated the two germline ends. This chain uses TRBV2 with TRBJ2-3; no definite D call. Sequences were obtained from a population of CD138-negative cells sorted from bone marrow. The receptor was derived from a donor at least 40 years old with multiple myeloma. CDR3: CASSVSGTDTQYF. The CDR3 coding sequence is TGTGCCAGCAGTGTTAGTGGCACAGATACGCAGTATTTT. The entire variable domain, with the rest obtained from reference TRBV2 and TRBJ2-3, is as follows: EPEVTQTPSHQVTQMGQEVILRCVPISNHLYFYWYRQILGQKVEFLVSFYNNEISEKSEIFDDQFSVERPDGSNFTLKIRSTKLEDSAMYFCASSVSGTDTQYFGPGTRLTVL.